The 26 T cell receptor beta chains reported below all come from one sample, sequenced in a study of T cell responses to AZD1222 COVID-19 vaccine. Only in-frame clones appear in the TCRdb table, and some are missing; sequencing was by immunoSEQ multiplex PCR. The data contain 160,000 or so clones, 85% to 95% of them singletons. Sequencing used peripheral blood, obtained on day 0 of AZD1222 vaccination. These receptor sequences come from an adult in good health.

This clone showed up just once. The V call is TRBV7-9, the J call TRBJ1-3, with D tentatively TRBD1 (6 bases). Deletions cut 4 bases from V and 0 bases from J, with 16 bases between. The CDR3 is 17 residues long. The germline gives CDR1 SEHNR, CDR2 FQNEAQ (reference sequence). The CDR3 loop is CASSSLGGPNSGNTIYF. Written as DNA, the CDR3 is TGTGCCAGCAGCTCCTTGGGGGGCCCGAACTCTGGAAACACCATATATTTT.

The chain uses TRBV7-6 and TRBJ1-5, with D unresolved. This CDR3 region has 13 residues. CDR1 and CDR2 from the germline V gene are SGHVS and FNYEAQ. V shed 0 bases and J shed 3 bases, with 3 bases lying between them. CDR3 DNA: TGTGCCAGCAGCTTAGCGCTCAATCAGCCCCAGCATTTT. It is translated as CASSLALNQPQHF.

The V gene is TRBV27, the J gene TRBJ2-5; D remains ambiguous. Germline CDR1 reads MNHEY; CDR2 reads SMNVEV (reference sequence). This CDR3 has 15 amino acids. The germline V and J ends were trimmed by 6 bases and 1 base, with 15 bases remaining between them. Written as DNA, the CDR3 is TGTGCCAGCAGCTTGGAGCGAGGCGTCCAAGAGACCCAGTACTTC. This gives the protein CASSLERGVQETQYF.

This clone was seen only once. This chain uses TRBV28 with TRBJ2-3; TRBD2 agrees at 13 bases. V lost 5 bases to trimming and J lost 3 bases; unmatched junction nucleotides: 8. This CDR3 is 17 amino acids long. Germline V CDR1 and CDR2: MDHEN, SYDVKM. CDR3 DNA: TGTGCCAGCAGTCCCCGGACTAGCGGGAGTTGGACAGATACGCAGTATTTT. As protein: CASSPRTSGSWTDTQYF.

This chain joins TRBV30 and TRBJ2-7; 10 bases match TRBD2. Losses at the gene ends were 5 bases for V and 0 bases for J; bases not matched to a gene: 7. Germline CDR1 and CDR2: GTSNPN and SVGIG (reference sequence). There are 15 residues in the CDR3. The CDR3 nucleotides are TGTGCCTGGTCCCTTCCTAGCGGGAGCTCCTACGAGCAGTACTTC. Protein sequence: CAWSLPSGSSYEQYF.

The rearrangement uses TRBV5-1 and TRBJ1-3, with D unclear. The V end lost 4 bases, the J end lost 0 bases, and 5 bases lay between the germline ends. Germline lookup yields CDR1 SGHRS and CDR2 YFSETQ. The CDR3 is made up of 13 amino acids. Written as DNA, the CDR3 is TGCGCCAGCAGCGCGGCCTCTGGAAACACCATATATTTT. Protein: CASSAASGNTIYF.

The CDR3 sequence is CASSLARGAVTYEQYF. CDR3 DNA: TGTGCCAGCAGCTTAGCGCGGGGCGCAGTCACCTACGAGCAGTACTTC. V usage is TRBV7-9 and J usage is TRBJ2-7; D perhaps matches TRBD2 (6 bases). The CDR3 spans 16 residues. Germline CDR1 SEHNR, CDR2 FQNEAQ (reference sequence). The V and J ends lost 0 bases and 2 bases respectively, with 14 bases between them.

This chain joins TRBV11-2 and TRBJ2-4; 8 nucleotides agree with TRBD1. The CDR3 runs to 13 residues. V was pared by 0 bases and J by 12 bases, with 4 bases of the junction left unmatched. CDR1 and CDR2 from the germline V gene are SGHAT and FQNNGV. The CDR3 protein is CASSLDRGHYQYF. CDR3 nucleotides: TGTGCCAGCAGCTTAGACAGGGGGCATTATCAGTACTTC.

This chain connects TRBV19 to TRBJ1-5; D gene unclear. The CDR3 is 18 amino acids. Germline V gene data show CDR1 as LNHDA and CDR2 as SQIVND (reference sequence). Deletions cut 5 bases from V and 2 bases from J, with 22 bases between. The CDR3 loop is CASSPPGNAAGRNQPQHF. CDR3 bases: TGTGCCAGTAGTCCACCAGGAAACGCGGCAGGACGCAATCAGCCCCAGCATTTT. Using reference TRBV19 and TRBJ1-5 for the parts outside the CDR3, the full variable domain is DGGITQSPKYLFRKEGQNVTLSCEQNLNHDAMYWYRQDPGQGLRLIYYSQIVNDFQKGDIAEGYSVSREKKESFPLTVTSAQKNPTAFYLCASSPPGNAAGRNQPQHFGDGTRLSIL.

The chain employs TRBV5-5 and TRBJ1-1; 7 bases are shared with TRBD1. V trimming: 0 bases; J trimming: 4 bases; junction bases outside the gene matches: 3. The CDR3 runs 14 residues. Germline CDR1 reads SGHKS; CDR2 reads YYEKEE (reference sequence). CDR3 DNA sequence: TGTGCCAGCAGCTTGGGACAGGGAGGCACTGAAGCTTTCTTT. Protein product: CASSLGQGGTEAFF.

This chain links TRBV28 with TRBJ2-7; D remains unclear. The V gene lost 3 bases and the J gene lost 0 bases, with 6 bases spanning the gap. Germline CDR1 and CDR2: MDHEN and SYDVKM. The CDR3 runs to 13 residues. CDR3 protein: CASSFGSSYEQYF. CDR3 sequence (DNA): TGTGCCAGCAGTTTCGGCAGCTCCTACGAGCAGTACTTC.

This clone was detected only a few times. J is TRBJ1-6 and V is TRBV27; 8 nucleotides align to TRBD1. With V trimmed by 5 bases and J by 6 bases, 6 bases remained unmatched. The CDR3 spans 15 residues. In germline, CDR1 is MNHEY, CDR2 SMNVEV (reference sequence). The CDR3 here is CASSQQGVSNSPLHF. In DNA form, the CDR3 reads TGTGCCAGCAGTCAACAGGGGGTTTCTAATTCACCCCTCCACTTT.

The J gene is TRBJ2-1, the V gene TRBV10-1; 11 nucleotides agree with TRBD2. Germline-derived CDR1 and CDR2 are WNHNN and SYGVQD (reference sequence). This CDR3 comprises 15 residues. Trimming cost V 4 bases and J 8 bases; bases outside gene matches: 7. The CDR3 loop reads CASSGRLAGLDEQFF. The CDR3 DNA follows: TGCGCCAGCAGTGGGAGACTAGCGGGATTGGATGAGCAGTTCTTC.

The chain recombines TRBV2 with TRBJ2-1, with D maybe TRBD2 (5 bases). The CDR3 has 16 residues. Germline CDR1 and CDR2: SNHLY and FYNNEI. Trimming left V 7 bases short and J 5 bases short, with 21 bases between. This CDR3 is CASTAETTIRNNEQFF. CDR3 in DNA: TGTGCCAGCACGGCCGAGACGACTATACGGAACAATGAGCAGTTCTTC.

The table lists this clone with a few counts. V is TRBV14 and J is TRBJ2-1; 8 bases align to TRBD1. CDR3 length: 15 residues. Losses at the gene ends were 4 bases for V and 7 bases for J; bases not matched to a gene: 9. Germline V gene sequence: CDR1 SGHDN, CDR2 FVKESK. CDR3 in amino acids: CASSLAGGAQNEQFF. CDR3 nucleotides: TGTGCCAGCAGCCTAGCAGGGGGCGCGCAGAATGAGCAGTTCTTC.

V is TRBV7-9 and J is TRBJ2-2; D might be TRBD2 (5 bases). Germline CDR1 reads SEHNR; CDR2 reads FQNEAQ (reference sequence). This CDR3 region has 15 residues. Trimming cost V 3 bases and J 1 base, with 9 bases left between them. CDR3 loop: CASSFREGNTGELFF. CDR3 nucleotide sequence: TGTGCCAGCAGCTTCCGGGAAGGGAACACCGGGGAGCTGTTTTTT.

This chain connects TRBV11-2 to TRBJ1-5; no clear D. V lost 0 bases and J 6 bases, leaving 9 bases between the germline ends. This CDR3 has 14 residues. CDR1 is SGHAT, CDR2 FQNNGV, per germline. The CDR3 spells CASSLDSDPQPQHF. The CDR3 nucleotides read TGTGCCAGCAGCTTAGATTCAGACCCTCAGCCCCAGCATTTT.

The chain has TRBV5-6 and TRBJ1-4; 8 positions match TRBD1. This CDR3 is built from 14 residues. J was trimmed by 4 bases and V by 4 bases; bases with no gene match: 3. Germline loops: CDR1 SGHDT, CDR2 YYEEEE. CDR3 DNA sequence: TGTGCCAGCAGCACGGGACAGGTTAATGAAAAACTGTTTTTT. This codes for CASSTGQVNEKLFF.

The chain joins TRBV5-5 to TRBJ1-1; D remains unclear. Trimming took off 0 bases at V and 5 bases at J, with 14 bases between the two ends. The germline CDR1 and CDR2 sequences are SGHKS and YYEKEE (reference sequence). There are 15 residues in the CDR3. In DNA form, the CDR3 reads TGTGCCAGCAGCTTGGCGAGCGGGCCCGGAACTGAAGCTTTCTTT. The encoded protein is CASSLASGPGTEAFF.

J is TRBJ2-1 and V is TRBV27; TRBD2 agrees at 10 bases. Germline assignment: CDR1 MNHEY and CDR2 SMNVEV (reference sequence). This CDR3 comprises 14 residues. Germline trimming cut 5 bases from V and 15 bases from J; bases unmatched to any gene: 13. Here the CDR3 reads CASSLPGSGRAPFF. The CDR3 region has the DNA TGTGCCAGCAGTCTCCCGGGAAGCGGGAGGGCTCCGTTCTTC.

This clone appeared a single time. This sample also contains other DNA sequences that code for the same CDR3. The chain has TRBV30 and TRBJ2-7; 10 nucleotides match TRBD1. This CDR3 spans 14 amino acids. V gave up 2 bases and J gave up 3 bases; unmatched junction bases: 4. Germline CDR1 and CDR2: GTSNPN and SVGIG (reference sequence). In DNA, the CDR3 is TGTGCCTGGAGTTCCGGGACAGGGGACTACGAGCAGTACTTC. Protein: CAWSSGTGDYEQYF.

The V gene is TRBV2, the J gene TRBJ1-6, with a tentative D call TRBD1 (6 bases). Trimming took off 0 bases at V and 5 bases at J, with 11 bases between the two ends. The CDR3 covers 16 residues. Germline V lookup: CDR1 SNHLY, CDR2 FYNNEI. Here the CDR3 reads CASSEAGARNNSPLHF. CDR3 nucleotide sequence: TGTGCCAGCAGTGAAGCGGGGGCCAGGAATAATTCACCCCTCCACTTT.

CDR3 residues: CASSLEVLSTDTQYF. The CDR3 DNA reads as TGTGCCAGCAGCTTAGAGGTCCTCAGCACAGATACGCAGTATTTT. V is TRBV11-1 and J is TRBJ2-3; D call uncertain. CDR1 and CDR2 from the germline V gene are SGHAT and FQDESV (reference sequence). CDR3 length: 15 residues. Trimming pared 1 base from V and 0 bases from J, leaving 8 bases between.

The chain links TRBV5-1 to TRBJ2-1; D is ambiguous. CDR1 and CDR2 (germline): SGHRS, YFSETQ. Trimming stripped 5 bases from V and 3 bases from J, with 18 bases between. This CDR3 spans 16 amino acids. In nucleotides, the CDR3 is TGCGCCAGCAGTGCTATGGTGATCCCCAACTACAATGAGCAGTTCTTC. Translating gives CASSAMVIPNYNEQFF.

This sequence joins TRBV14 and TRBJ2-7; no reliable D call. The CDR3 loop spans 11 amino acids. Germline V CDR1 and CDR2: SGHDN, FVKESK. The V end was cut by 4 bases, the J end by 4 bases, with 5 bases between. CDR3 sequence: CASSLRYEQYF. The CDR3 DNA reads TGTGCCAGCAGCCTTCGATACGAGCAGTACTTC.

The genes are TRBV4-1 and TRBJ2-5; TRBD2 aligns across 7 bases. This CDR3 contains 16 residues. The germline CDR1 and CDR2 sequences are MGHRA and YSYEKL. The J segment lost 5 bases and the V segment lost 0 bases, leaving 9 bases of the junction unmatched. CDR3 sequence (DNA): TGCGCCAGCAGCCAAGAGGGAGTCGGGCGGGGGGAGACCCAGTACTTC. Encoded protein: CASSQEGVGRGETQYF.